A selection of T cell receptor beta chains follows, all from one sample in a study of shared clonotypes between healthy human individuals. Assay used: immunoSEQ multiplex PCR; TCRdb lists only in-frame clones, some missing. This sample carries about 2 million clones, around 96% of them seen once, and the ten largest clones take 0.85% to 1.2%. Sequences were obtained from naive CD8+ T cells sorted from blood. These receptor sequences come from a man aged 18 to 29 in good health. CDR3s include the opening cysteine and the closing phenylalanine or tryptophan. A D gene is named only where the DNA matches it firmly. Some rows mark clone size as missing; the rest say once, few, many or name a class of expanded clone.

v_gene: TRBV28; d_gene: -; j_gene: TRBJ2-5; abundance: -; CDR3nt: TGTGCCAGCAGTTTATTACCGGGGCGCGAGACCCAGTACTTC; CDR3aa: CASSLLPGRETQYF
v_gene: TRBV7-9; d_gene: -; j_gene: TRBJ2-7; abundance: -; CDR3nt: TGTGCCAGCAGCTTAGCGCTGGGTTCCGAGCAGTACTTC; CDR3aa: CASSLALGSEQYF
v_gene: TRBV6-5; d_gene: TRBD1; j_gene: TRBJ1-6; abundance: -; CDR3nt: TGTGCCAGCAGCCCCGGACAGGGACTGGGTTCACCCCTCCACTTT; CDR3aa: CASSPGQGLGSPLHF
v_gene: TRBV28; d_gene: -; j_gene: TRBJ1-1; abundance: -; CDR3nt: TGTGCCAGCAGTGGTGGGATCGTGGTGAACACTGAAGCTTTCTTT; CDR3aa: CASSGGIVVNTEAFF
v_gene: TRBV7-2; d_gene: -; j_gene: TRBJ1-2; abundance: -; CDR3nt: TGTGCCAGCAGCCCCAGGACCGGGCCGGGCTACACCTTC; CDR3aa: CASSPRTGPGYTF
v_gene: TRBV15; d_gene: TRBD2; j_gene: TRBJ2-1; abundance: -; CDR3nt: TGTGCCACCAGCAGTAGCGGGATGCAGTTCTTC; CDR3aa: CATSSSGMQFF
v_gene: TRBV7-8; d_gene: TRBD2; j_gene: TRBJ2-7; abundance: -; CDR3nt: TGTGCCAGCACCCCAAGTCCTAGCGGGGGTTTTTCGGGGCAGTACTTC; CDR3aa: CASTPSPSGGFSGQYF
v_gene: TRBV7-2; d_gene: -; j_gene: TRBJ1-5; abundance: -; CDR3nt: TGTGCCAGCAGCTTTTTAGGGCAGCCCCAGCATTTT; CDR3aa: CASSFLGQPQHF
v_gene: TRBV2; d_gene: -; j_gene: TRBJ1-1; abundance: -; CDR3nt: TGTGCCGGTCAGGACCTCACTGAAGCTTTCTTT; CDR3aa: CAGQDLTEAFF
v_gene: TRBV6-5; d_gene: -; j_gene: TRBJ2-1; abundance: -; CDR3nt: TGTGCCAGCAGTTATGGTGGGAATGAGCAGTTCTTC; CDR3aa: CASSYGGNEQFF
v_gene: TRBV5-4; d_gene: TRBD1; j_gene: TRBJ1-2; abundance: -; CDR3nt: TGTGCCAGCAGCTTCCAGGGGGCAAGTGGCTACACCTTC; CDR3aa: CASSFQGASGYTF
v_gene: TRBV5-6; d_gene: -; j_gene: TRBJ1-1; abundance: -; CDR3nt: TGTGCCAGCAGCCCGGGAGATGGGGGCCTAATGAACACTGAAGCTTTCTTT; CDR3aa: CASSPGDGGLMNTEAFF
v_gene: TRBV18; d_gene: -; j_gene: TRBJ1-5; abundance: few; CDR3nt: TGTGCCAGCTCACCCCCGCCCGGGGGGTGGAGTCAGCCCCAGCATTTT; CDR3aa: CASSPPPGGWSQPQHF
v_gene: TRBV5-1; d_gene: -; j_gene: TRBJ2-7; abundance: -; CDR3nt: TGCGCCAGCAGCTTGGGCGTCGGCTATTCGCAATACGAGCAGTACTTC; CDR3aa: CASSLGVGYSQYEQYF
v_gene: TRBV5-4; d_gene: -; j_gene: TRBJ2-7; abundance: -; CDR3nt: TGTGCCAGCACCCTGACGGGTAACGAGCAGTACTTC; CDR3aa: CASTLTGNEQYF
v_gene: TRBV27; d_gene: -; j_gene: TRBJ2-3; abundance: -; CDR3nt: TGTGCCAGCAGTTTGGGGGCAGGAGGCACAGATACGCAGTATTTT; CDR3aa: CASSLGAGGTDTQYF